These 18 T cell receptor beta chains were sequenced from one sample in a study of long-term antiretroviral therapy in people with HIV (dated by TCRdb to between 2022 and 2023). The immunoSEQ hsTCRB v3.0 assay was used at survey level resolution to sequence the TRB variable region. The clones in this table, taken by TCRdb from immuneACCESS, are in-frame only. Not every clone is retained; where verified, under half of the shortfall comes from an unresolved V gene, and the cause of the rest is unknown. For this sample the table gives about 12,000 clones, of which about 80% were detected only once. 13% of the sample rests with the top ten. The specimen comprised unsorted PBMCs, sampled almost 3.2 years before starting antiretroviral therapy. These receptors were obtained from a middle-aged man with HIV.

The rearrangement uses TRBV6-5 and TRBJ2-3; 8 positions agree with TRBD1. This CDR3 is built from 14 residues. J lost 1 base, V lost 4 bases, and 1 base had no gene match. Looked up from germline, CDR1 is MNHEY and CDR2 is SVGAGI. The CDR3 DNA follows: TGTGCCAGCAGTTTGACAGGGGGCACAGATACGCAGTATTTT. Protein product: CASSLTGGTDTQYF.

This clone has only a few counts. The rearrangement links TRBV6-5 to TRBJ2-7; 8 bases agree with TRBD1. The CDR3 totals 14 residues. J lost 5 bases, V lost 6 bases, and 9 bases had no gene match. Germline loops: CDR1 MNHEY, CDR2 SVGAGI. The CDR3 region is CASSRRTGRNEQYF. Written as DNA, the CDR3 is TGTGCCAGCAGCCGACGGACAGGGCGTAACGAGCAGTACTTC.

The CDR3 bases are TGTGCCAGCAGCCCCGGGACTAGCGTCCTCTACGAGCAGTACTTC. It is translated as CASSPGTSVLYEQYF. The chain is built from TRBV9 and TRBJ2-7, with TRBD2 identical over 10 bases. Germline CDR1 reads SGDLS; CDR2 reads YYNGEE. The junction had 7 bases not matched to a gene; V was cut back by 4 bases and J by 3 bases. The CDR3 runs 15 residues.

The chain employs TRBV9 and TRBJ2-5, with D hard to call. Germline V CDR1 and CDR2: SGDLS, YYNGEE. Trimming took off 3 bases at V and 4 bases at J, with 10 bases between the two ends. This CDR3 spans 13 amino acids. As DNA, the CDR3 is TGTGCCAGCAGCGGGACGCCAGGAGAGACCCAGTACTTC. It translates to CASSGTPGETQYF.

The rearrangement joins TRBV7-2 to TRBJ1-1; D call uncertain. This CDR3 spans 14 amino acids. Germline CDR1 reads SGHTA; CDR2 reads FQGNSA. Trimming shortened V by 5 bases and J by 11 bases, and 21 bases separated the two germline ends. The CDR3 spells CASSPRSSGTRAFF. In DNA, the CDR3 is TGTGCCAGCAGCCCTCGGTCCTCCGGCACGAGGGCTTTCTTT.

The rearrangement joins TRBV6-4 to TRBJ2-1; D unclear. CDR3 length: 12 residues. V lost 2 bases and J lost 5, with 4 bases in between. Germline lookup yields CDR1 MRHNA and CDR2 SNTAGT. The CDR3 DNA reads TGTGCCAGCAGTGACAATCACAATGAGCAGTTCTTC. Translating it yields CASSDNHNEQFF.

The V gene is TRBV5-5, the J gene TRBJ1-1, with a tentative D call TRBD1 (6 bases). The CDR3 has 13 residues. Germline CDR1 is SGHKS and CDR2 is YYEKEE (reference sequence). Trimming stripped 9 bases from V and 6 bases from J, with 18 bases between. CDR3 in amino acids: CAIVWGKGAEAFF. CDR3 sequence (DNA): TGTGCCATCGTGTGGGGGAAGGGGGCTGAAGCTTTCTTT.

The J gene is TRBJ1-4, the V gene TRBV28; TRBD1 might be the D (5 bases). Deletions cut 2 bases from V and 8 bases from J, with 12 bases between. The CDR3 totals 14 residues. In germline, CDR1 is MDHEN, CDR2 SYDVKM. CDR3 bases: TGTGCCAGCAGTTTAGGGGGTGGGGACGAAAAACTGTTTTTT. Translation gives CASSLGGGDEKLFF.

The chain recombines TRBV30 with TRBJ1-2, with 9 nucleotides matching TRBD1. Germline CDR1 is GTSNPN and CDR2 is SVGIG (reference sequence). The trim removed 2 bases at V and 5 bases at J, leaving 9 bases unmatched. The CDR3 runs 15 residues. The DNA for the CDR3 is TGTGCCTGGAGTAATCCGGGACAGGGCGAATATGGCTACACCTTC. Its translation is CAWSNPGQGEYGYTF.

The CDR3 nucleotides are TGTGCCTGGAGTAGGGGCACAGGGGCCAATCAGCCCCAGCATTTT. Amino acid sequence: CAWSRGTGANQPQHF. The chain carries TRBV30 and TRBJ1-5; 7 bases map to TRBD1. The CDR3 runs 15 residues. V shed 2 bases and J 3 bases; nucleotides not matched to a gene: 7. The germline CDR1 and CDR2 sequences are GTSNPN and SVGIG (reference sequence).

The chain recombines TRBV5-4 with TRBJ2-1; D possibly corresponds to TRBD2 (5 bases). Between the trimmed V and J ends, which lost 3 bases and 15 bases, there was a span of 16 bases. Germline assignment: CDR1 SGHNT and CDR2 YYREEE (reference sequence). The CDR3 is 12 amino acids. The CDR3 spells CASSSISGWWFF. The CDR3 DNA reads TGTGCCAGCAGCTCCATCTCGGGGTGGTGGTTCTTC.

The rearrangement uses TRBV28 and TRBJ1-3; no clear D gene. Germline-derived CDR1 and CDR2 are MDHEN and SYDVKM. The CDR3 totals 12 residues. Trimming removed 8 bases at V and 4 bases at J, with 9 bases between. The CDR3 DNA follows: TGTGCCAGCCGCCTCCGGGGAAACACCATATATTTT. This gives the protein CASRLRGNTIYF.

The chain's CDR3 is CASSLGGYSNQPQHF. CDR3 nucleotide sequence: TGTGCCAGCAGCTTGGGTGGATATAGCAATCAGCCCCAGCATTTT. V usage is TRBV5-4 and J usage is TRBJ1-5; no clear D gene. Germline CDR1 SGHNT, CDR2 YYREEE (reference sequence). V dropped 0 bases and J dropped 0 bases, with 7 bases sitting between them. The CDR3 length is 15 residues.

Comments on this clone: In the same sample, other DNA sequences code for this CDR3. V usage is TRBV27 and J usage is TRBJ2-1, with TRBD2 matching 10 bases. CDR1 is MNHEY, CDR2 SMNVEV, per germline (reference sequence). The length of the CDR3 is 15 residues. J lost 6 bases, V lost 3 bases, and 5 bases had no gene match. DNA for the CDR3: TGTGCCAGCAGTTTCCCCAGCGGGAGGGCCAATGAGCAGTTCTTC. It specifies CASSFPSGRANEQFF.

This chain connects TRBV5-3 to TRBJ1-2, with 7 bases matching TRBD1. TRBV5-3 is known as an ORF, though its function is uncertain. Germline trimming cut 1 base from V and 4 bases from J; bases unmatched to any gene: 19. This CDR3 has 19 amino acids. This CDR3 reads CARSLRGTAVGERGYGYTF. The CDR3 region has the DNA TGTGCCAGAAGCTTGCGTGGGACAGCAGTCGGTGAAAGGGGCTATGGCTACACCTTC.

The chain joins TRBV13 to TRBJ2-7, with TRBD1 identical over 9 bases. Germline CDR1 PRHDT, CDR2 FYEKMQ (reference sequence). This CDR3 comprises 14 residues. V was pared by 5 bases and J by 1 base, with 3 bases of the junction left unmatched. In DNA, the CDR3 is TGTGCCAGCAGCCCGGGACAGGGTTCCTACGAGCAGTACTTC. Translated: CASSPGQGSYEQYF. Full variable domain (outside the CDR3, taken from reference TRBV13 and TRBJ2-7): AAGVIQSPRHLIKEKRETATLKCYPIPRHDTVYWYQQGPGQDPQFLISFYEKMQSDKGSIPDRFSAQQFSDYHSELNMSSLELGDSALYFCASSPGQGSYEQYFGPGTRLTVT.

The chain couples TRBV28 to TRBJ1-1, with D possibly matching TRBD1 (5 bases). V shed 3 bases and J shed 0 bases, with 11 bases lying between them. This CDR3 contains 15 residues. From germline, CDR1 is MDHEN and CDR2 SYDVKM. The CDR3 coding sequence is TGTGCCAGCAGTTTCGCTGGACAAATGAACACTGAAGCTTTCTTT. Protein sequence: CASSFAGQMNTEAFF.

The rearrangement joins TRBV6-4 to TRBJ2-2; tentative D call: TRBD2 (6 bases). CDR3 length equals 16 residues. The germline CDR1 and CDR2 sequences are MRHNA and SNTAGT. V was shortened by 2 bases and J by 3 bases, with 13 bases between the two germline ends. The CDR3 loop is CASSDLREVDTGELFF. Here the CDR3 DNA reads TGTGCCAGCAGTGACCTGAGGGAGGTGGACACCGGGGAGCTGTTTTTT.